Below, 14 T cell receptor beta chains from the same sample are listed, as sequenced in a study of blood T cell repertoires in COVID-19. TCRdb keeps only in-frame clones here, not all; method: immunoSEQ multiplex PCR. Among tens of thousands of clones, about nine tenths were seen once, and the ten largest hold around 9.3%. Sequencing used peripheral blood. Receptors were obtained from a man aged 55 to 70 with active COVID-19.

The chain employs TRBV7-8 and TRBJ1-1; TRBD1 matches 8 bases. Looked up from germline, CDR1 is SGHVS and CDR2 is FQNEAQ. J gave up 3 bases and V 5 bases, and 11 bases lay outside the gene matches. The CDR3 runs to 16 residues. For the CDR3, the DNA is TGTGCCAGCAGCCCCCGGGCAGGGGGCGCGGACACTGAAGCTTTCTTT. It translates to CASSPRAGGADTEAFF.

This chain's CDR3 is CASSSHVNYGYTF. The CDR3 nucleotides are TGTGCCAGCAGTTCACACGTTAACTATGGCTACACCTTC. V gene TRBV28 combines with J gene TRBJ1-2; D is undetermined. The CDR3 length is 13 residues. Germline CDR1 reads MDHEN; CDR2 reads SYDVKM. The V end was cut by 4 bases, the J end by 1 base, with 7 bases between.

DNA of the CDR3: TGTGCCAGCAGCGATAGCGGGATAGTCGCAGATACGCAGTATTTT. This encodes CASSDSGIVADTQYF. This chain joins TRBV14 and TRBJ2-3; TRBD2 matches 8 bases. Germline assignment: CDR1 SGHDN and CDR2 FVKESK. J lost 4 bases, V lost 5 bases, and 8 bases had no gene match. CDR3 length: 15 residues.

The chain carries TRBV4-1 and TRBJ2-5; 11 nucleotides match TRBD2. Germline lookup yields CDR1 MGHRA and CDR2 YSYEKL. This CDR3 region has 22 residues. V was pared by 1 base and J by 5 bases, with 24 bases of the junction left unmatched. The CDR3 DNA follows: TGCGCCAGCAGCCAAGTGATTAGCGGGAGGGCCTGGCAGGGCCTTGGTTCGGAGACCCAGTACTTC. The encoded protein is CASSQVISGRAWQGLGSETQYF.

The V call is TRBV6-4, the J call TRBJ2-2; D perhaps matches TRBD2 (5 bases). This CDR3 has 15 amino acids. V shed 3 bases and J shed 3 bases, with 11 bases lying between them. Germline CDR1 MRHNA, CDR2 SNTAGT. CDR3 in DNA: TGTGCCAGCAGTGAAAGTCCGGGGTACACCGGGGAGCTGTTTTTT. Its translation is CASSESPGYTGELFF.

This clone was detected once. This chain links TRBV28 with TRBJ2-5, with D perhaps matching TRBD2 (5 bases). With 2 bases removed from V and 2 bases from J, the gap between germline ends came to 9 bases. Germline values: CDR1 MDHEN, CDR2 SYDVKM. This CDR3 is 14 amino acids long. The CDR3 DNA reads TGTGCCAGCAGTTTAGATAGCGCACAAGAGACCCAGTACTTC. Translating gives CASSLDSAQETQYF.

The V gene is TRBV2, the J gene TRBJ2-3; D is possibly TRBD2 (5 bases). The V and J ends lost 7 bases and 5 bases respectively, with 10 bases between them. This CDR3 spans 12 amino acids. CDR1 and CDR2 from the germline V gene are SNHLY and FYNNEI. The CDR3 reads CASIRAGDTQYF. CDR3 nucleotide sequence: TGTGCCAGCATTAGGGCGGGAGATACGCAGTATTTT.

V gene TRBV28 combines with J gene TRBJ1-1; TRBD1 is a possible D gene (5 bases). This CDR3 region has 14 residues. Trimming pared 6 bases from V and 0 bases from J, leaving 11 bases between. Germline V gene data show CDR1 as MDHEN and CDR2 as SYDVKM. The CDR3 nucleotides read TGTGCCAGCAGCCCACAGGTGATGAACACTGAAGCTTTCTTT. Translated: CASSPQVMNTEAFF.

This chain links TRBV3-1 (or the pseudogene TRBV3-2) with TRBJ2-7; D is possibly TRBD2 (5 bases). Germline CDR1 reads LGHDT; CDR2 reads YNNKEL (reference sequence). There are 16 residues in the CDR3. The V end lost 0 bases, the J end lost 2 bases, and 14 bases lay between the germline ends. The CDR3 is CASSQDGSPFPYEQYF. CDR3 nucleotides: TGTGCCAGCAGCCAAGATGGGAGCCCCTTCCCCTACGAGCAGTACTTC.

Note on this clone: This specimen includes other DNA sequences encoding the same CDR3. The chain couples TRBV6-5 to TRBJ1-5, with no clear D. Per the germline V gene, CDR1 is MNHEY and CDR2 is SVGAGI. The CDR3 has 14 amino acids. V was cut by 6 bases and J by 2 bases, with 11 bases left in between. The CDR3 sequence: CASSPEGGNQPQHF. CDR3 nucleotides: TGTGCCAGCAGCCCGGAAGGAGGCAATCAGCCCCAGCATTTT.

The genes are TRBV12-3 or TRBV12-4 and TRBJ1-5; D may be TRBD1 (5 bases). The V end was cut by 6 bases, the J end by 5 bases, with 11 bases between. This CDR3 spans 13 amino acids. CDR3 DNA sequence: TGTGCCAGCAGGAGGTCGGGGGATCAGCCCCAGCATTTT. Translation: CASRRSGDQPQHF.

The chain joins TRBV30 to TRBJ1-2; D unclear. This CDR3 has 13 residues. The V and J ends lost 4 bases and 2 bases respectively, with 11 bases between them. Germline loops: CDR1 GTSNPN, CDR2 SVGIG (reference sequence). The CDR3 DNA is TGTGCCTGGACGGACTCCGGAAACTATGGCTACACCTTC. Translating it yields CAWTDSGNYGYTF.

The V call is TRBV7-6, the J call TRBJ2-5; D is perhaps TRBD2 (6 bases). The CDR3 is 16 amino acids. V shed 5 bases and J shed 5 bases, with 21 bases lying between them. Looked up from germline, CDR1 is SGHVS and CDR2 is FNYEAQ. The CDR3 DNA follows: TGTGCCAGCAGCCCCAACTCTGGGACTTCCTCGGAGACCCAGTACTTC. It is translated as CASSPNSGTSSETQYF. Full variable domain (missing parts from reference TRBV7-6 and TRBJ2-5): GAGVSQSPRYKVTKRGQDVALRCDPISGHVSLYWYRQALGQGPEFLTYFNYEAQQDKSGLPNDRFSAERPEGSISTLTIQRTEQRDSAMYRCASSPNSGTSSETQYFGPGTRLLVL.

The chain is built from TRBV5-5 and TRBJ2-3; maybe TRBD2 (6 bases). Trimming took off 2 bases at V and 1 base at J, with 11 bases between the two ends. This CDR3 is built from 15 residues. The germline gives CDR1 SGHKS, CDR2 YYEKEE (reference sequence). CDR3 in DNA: TGTGCCAGCAGCTTTCGTAGGGAGGGCACAGATACGCAGTATTTT. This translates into CASSFRREGTDTQYF.